A single T cell receptor (beta chain) is shown here with its context. The antigen remains undetermined. Compared with germline, one end of the junction differs, possibly owing to a read error. The data were obtained in a study of T-cell memory formation after mild COVID-19. TCR alpha and TCR beta cDNA libraries carrying sample barcodes and UMIs came from 5'RACE with constant-segment primers. TCRdb passed the 5' RACE reads through MiXCR, listing each CDR3 protein once. The sample has about 560,000 distinct CDR3 sequences, roughly 18% seen once. Notes on the study in general: Clones contracting day 15 to 85 were balanced CD4/CD8; later expanders leaned CD4+.

Germline V gene data show CDR1 as MNHEY and CDR2 as SVGEGT. The CDR3 totals 15 residues. The sequence was obtained from an adult woman who had mild COVID-19 (a few samples of this study predate the infection). Cell type and time point are not known. The V call is TRBV6-2 or TRBV6-3, the J call TRBJ1-5; tentative D call: TRBD1 (5 bases). Sequenced input: PBMCs or a T cell subset sorted from them (not recorded which). The CDR3 nucleotides read TGTGCCAGCAGTTCTTGGGACTCCAGCAGTCAGCCCCAGCATTTT. Translating gives CASSSWDSSSQPQHF.